A selection of T cell receptor beta chains follows, all from one sample in a study of shared T cell receptors in the human thymus. TCRdb keeps only in-frame clones here, not all; method: immunoSEQ multiplex PCR. The sample lists over 450,000 clones, about four fifths occurring once. These same records also appear under a second study, on human thymus T cells.

Material for sequencing was thymocytes. The receptors derive from a boy younger than two with a congenital heart defect. The CDR3 runs from the conserved cysteine through the conserved F or W. D genes are given only for firm matches. Not all rows give a size; the values are once, few, many and, for expanded clones, a class.

v_gene	d_gene	j_gene	abundance	CDR3nt	CDR3aa
TRBV7-2	-	TRBJ2-5	-	TGTGCCAGCACCCAGGGGGTAGCGGCGGCTTTACAAGAGACCCAGTACTTC	CASTQGVAAALQETQYF
TRBV29-1	TRBD2	TRBJ2-5	-	TGCAGCGTTGAAGGTTGGGGGGTGACTAGCAGGGAGGGAGAGACCCAGTACTTC	CSVEGWGVTSREGETQYF
TRBV29-1	-	TRBJ1-4	-	TGCAGCGTTGTTGGGGCACTCGAAAAACTGTTTTTT	CSVVGALEKLFF
TRBV4-3	-	TRBJ2-4	-	TGCGCCAGCAGCCAAGTTGTGGAGGCCAAAAACATTCAGTACTTC	CASSQVVEAKNIQYF
TRBV7-6	TRBD1	TRBJ2-3	-	TGTGCCAGCAGCCGGACAGGGGGCACCATTAGCACAGATACGCAGTATTTT	CASSRTGGTISTDTQYF
TRBV15	TRBD2	TRBJ2-7	-	TGTGCCACCAGCAGAGAACGGACTAGCGGACTTTTTATCGAGCAGTACTTC	CATSRERTSGLFIEQYF
TRBV5-1	TRBD2	TRBJ2-2	-	TGCGCCAGCAGCCTGGAGCCCCCAGCGGGGCTCACCGGGGAGCTGTTTTTT	CASSLEPPAGLTGELFF
TRBV7-3	TRBD1	TRBJ1-5	-	TGTGCCAGCAGATCCCGCGGCCGAGATCCCGGGACAGACAATCAGCCCCAGCATTTT	CASRSRGRDPGTDNQPQHF
TRBV29-1	-	TRBJ1-5	-	TGCAGCGTTTTGGGAGTCGGTCAGCCCCAGCATTTT	CSVLGVGQPQHF
TRBV9	-	TRBJ2-7	-	TGTGCCAGCAGCCCACTAGCTTGGCGGGAAGTCTACGAGCAGTACTTC	CASSPLAWREVYEQYF
TRBV9	TRBD2	TRBJ2-1	-	TGTGCCAGCAGCGCCCCCCCAGCGGGATTAGAGGGGAATGAGCAGTTCTTC	CASSAPPAGLEGNEQFF
TRBV25-1	TRBD1	TRBJ1-1	once	TGTGCCAGCAGGCGACAGGGGAATTCAATGAACACTGAAGCTTTCTTT	CASRRQGNSMNTEAFF
TRBV11-2	TRBD2	TRBJ2-7	-	TGTGCCAGCAGCTTACAGCGGGGACTAGTCGGTCTGCTAACCTACGAGCAGTACTTC	CASSLQRGLVGLLTYEQYF
TRBV9	-	TRBJ1-1	once	TGTGCCAGCGGAATTAGGCGGAGGGACTTGAACACTGAAGCTTTCTTT	CASGIRRRDLNTEAFF
TRBV29-1	TRBD2	TRBJ2-1	few	TGCAGCGCCGAGGCGAACAGGCGGGAGGGCCATAATGAGCAGTTCTTC	CSAEANRREGHNEQFF
TRBV11-2	TRBD1	TRBJ2-2	once	TGTGCCAGCAGCTTAGGGGTTCAGGGGGCTATTGACACCGGGGAGCTGTTTTTT	CASSLGVQGAIDTGELFF
TRBV27	TRBD1	TRBJ2-7	-	TGTGCCAGCAGTCGCACCCCGGGACAGGGAGTCTACGAGCAGTACTTC	CASSRTPGQGVYEQYF
TRBV7-2	-	TRBJ2-7	once	TGTGCCAGCAGCTTAGTGGTCCTCGGGTACGAGCAGTACTTC	CASSLVVLGYEQYF
TRBV19	-	TRBJ1-2	-	TGTGCCAGTAGTCCCCCGAAGTCCCATGCGGCCCCCGAGGGCTATGGCTACACCTTC	CASSPPKSHAAPEGYGYTF
TRBV5-1	-	TRBJ2-1	-	TGCGCCAGCAGCTTGGTAGCGACAGAGCAGTTCTTC	CASSLVATEQFF
TRBV4-3	TRBD1	TRBJ1-1	few	TGCGCCAGCAGCCAAGACACCCCCCCCAGGGGGTCCCTCAACACTGAAGCTTTCTTT	CASSQDTPPRGSLNTEAFF
TRBV28	TRBD1	TRBJ1-5	-	TGTGCCAGCAGGCGACAACAGGGGGCCCCTTATAGCAATCAGCCCCAGCATTTT	CASRRQQGAPYSNQPQHF
TRBV5-1	TRBD2	TRBJ2-5	-	TGCGCCAGCAGCCCCCTTTTGGCGGGAGTCCCCCAAGAGACCCAGTACTTC	CASSPLLAGVPQETQYF